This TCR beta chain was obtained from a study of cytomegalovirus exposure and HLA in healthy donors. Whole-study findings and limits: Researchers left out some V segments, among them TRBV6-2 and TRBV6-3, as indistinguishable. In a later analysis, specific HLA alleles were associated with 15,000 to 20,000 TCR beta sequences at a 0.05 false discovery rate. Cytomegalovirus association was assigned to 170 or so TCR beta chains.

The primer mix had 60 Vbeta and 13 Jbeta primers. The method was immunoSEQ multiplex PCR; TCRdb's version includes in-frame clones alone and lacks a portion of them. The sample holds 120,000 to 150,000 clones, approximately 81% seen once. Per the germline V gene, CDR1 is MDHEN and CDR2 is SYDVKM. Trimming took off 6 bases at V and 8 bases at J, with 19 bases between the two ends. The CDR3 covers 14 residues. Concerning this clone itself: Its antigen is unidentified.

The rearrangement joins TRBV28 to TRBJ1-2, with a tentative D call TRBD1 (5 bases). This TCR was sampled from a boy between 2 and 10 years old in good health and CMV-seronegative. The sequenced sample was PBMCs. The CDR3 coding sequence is TGTGCCAGCAGGCTGGGGCCTCCCTCTCAAGGCTACACCTTC. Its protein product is CASRLGPPSQGYTF.